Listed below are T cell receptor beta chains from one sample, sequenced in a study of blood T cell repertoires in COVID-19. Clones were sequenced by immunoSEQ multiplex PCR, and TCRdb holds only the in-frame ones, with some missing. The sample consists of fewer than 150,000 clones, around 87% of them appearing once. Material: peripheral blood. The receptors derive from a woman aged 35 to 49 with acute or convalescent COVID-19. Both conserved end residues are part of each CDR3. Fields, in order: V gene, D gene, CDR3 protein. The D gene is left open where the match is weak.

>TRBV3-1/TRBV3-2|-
CASSQEGRGSNTGELFF
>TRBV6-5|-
CASSYGGTNTEAFF
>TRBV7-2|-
CASSLGSGSPLHF
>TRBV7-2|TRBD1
CASSLARTGAYGYTF
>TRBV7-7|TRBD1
CASSIATGTYEQYF
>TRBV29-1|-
CSVEKHQNTEAFF
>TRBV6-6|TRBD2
CASSYSSGREGPEQYF
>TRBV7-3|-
CASSLSAGAGANVLTF
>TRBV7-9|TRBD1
CASSLGQGVYEQYF
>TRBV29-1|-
CSVVGGELGTEAFF
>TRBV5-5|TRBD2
CASSPPGTSVYNEQFF
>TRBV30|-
CAWNGGGSYSGANVLTF
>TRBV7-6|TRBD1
CASSVALDRGIYGYTF
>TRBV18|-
CASSPRVNQPQHF
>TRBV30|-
CALGHPNSPLHF
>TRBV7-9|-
CASSTQGRETQYF
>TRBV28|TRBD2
CASSFPQRGGTGELFF
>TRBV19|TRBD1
CASSIGQGNTGELFF
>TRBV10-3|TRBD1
CATSIGTGGISPLHF
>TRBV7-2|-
CASSLGPLSTDTQYF
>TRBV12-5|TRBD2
CASGLATSSGPGNEQFF
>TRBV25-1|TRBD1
CASSVHTGGGSEAFF
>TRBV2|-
CASKRVAQYPEKLFF
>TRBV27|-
CASSFYGRGDTQYF
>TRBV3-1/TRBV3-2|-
CASSQAGNLNSFYEQYF
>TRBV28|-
CASSLPPGVIDTQYF
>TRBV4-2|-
CASSHLRGRGNTEAFF
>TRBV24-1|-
CATSDSKRLNYGYTF
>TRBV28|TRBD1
CASSARDRQETQYF
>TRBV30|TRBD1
CASTGPNEKLFF
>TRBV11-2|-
CASSFSGRTYNEQFF
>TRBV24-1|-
CATSDFPRDTQYF